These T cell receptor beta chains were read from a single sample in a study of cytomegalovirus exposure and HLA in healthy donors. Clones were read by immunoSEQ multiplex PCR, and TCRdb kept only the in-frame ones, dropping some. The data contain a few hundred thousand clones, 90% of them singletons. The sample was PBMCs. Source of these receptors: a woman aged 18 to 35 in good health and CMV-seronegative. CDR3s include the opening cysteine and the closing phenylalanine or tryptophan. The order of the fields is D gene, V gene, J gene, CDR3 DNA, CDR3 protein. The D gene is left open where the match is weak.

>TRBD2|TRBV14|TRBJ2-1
TGTGCCAGCAGCCAAGATCTAGCGGGGGGGTACAATGAGCAGTTCTTC
CASSQDLAGGYNEQFF
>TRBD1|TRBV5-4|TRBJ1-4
TGTGCCAGCAGCCCGGACAGGAAAAATGAAAAACTGTTTTTT
CASSPDRKNEKLFF
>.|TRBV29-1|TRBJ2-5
TGCAGCGTTGAAAAGGACAGCCAAGAGACCCAGTACTTC
CSVEKDSQETQYF
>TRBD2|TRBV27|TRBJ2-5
TGTGCCAGCAGTTTCTCTAGCGGGGGTCCGCCCCAGTACTTC
CASSFSSGGPPQYF
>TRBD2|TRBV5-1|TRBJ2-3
TGCGCCAGCAGCTTGGTCGCTAGCGGGGAGCTGATAGATACGCAGTATTTT
CASSLVASGELIDTQYF
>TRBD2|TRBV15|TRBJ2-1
TGTGCCACCAGCAGCCCCGGGACTAGAAGCAATGAGCAGTTCTTC
CATSSPGTRSNEQFF
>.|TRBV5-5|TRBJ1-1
TGTGCCAGCAGCTTGGTCCGCGGGACTGAAGCTTTCTTT
CASSLVRGTEAFF
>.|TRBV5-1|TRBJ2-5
TGCGCCAGCAGCCCGGGGACAATGGGACAAGAGACCCAGTACTTC
CASSPGTMGQETQYF
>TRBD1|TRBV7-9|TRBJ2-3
TGTGCCAGCAGTTTGCGGGACAGGGGGTTCCGCCGAGGAGATACGCAGTATTTT
CASSLRDRGFRRGDTQYF
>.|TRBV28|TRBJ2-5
TGTGCCAGCAGTTTACGGGGACAAGAGACCCAGTACTTC
CASSLRGQETQYF
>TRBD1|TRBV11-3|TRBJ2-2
TGTGCCAGCAGCCCCAGACAGGGTACGAACACCGGGGAGCTGTTTTTT
CASSPRQGTNTGELFF
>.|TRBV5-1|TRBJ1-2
TGCGCCAGCAGCTTGGGGCCTCCGGGTGGCTACACCTTC
CASSLGPPGGYTF
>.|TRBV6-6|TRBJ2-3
TGTGCCAGCAGTTACGGGCAGCCACCCACAGATACGCAGTATTTT
CASSYGQPPTDTQYF
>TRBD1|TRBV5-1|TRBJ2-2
TGCGCCAGCAGCTTGATGGGGACAGGGAACACCGGGGAGCTGTTTTTT
CASSLMGTGNTGELFF
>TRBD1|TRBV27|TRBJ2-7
TGTGCCAGCAGTTTAGGGACAGGGGGCATAGACGAGCAGTACTTC
CASSLGTGGIDEQYF
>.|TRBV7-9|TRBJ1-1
TGTGCCAGCAGCTTACTGCAGGGAGGCACTGAAGCTTTCTTT
CASSLLQGGTEAFF